The 22 T cell receptor beta chains presented below share a single source sample, sequenced in a study of blood T cells in healthy people across ages (dated by TCRdb to the mid-2010s). The library was obtained by 5' RACE. For sequencing, an Illumina HiSeq 2500 was employed. A second 7 to 11 cycle PCR used a sample-barcoded 5' primer and a J-beta primer mix. TCRdb reprocessed the public reads (quality trimming at Q25 with fastp, clone calling with MiXCR) and kept in-frame beta chains. Duplicate CDR3 protein sequences are folded into a single record with the most common DNA and genes. This sample holds 850,000 or so distinct CDR3 sequences; under 35% were observed only once. The ten largest clones add up to 17% of the sample. The sample taken for sequencing was blood. Receptor source: a woman older than 75 in good health.

Remarks on this clonotype: A much larger clone sits a single nucleotide away, making a read error possible. This chain uses TRBV20-1 with TRBJ1-2, with no clear D. The CDR3 is made up of 13 amino acids. CDR1 and CDR2 (germline): DFQATT, SNEGSKA (reference sequence). The DNA of the CDR3 is TGCAGTGCTAGAGAGAACAAGTGGTATGGCGACACCTTC. This encodes CSARENKWYGDTF.

The chain links TRBV4-3 to TRBJ2-5, with TRBD2 matching 9 bases. Germline values: CDR1 LGHNA, CDR2 YSLEER. The CDR3 covers 14 residues. V was clipped by 5 bases and J by 5 bases; unmatched bases: 6. CDR3 region: CASSAQREVETQYF. The CDR3 region has the DNA TGCGCCAGCAGCGCACAGCGGGAGGTTGAGACCCAGTACTTC.

This clonotype was counted only a few times. This chain connects TRBV3-1 to TRBJ1-5, with D possibly TRBD1 on 5 matching bases. This CDR3 is built from 14 residues. CDR1 LGHDT and CDR2 YNNKEL come from the germline V gene (reference sequence). V was clipped by 1 base and J by 9 bases, with 13 bases between them. The CDR3 reads CASSQGQSGRPQHF. CDR3 in DNA: TGTGCCAGCAGCCAAGGACAGTCCGGTCGGCCCCAGCATTTT.

This clonotype appeared many times. The rearrangement joins TRBV6-2 or TRBV6-3 to TRBJ2-6; perhaps TRBD2 as D (6 bases). The CDR3 is 19 residues long. Trimming removed 7 bases at V and 0 bases at J, with 22 bases between. The V gene's germline CDR1 is MNHEY and CDR2 SVGEGT. In nucleotides, the CDR3 is TGTGCCAGCAAGGGAACCCGGGGGTACTCGCTCTCTGGGGCCAACGTCCTGACTTTC. Its protein is CASKGTRGYSLSGANVLTF.

The chain joins TRBV6-2 or TRBV6-3 to TRBJ1-1; no clear D gene. The CDR3 has 16 amino acids. Trimming took 0 bases from V and 3 from J, leaving 14 bases between them. Germline V CDR1 and CDR2: MNHEY, SVGEGT. As DNA, the CDR3 is TGTGCCAGCAGTTACTCGGGAACAGACCCCGACACTGAAGCTTTCTTT. Translation gives CASSYSGTDPDTEAFF.

The chain combines TRBV27 with TRBJ2-3; D not resolved. The CDR3 consists of 11 residues. The germline V gene has CDR1 MNHEY and CDR2 SMNVEV (reference sequence). V was clipped by 7 bases and J by 4 bases, with 6 bases between them. CDR3 in amino acids: CASNQADTQYF. DNA for the CDR3: TGTGCCAGCAATCAAGCAGATACGCAGTATTTT.

In regard to this clonotype: One end of the junction varies from germline; a read error may be responsible. The J gene is TRBJ2-1, the V gene TRBV7-2; 9 positions agree with TRBD2. CDR3 size: 17 residues. Germline V gene lookup returns CDR1 SGHTA and CDR2 FQGNSA. The CDR3 DNA reads TGTGCCAGCAGCTTAGAGGCGGGAGGGGGTGCGCGAAATGAGCGGTTCTTC. Translation gives CASSLEAGGGARNERFF.

Of note for this clonotype: A read error is possible here, since a much larger clone lies one base away. This chain connects TRBV7-2 to TRBJ2-5; 7 nucleotides line up with TRBD2. The CDR3 loop spans 15 amino acids. Losses at the gene ends were 2 bases for V and 2 bases for J; bases not matched to a gene: 5. The germline V gene has CDR1 SGHTA and CDR2 FQGNSA. CDR3 amino acids: CASSLMGGGQETQYF. CDR3 DNA: TGTGCCAGCAGCTTAATGGGGGGGGGGCAAGAGACCCAGTACTTC.

This clonotype was counted ten times or more. CDR3 coding DNA: TGTGCCACCAGCAGAGGATACGGGGGAGGTAAAGAGACCCAGTACTTC. This codes for CATSRGYGGGKETQYF. This chain links TRBV15 with TRBJ2-5; perhaps TRBD2 as D (6 bases). Trimming pared 1 base from V and 3 bases from J, leaving 15 bases between. The CDR3 length is 16 residues. Germline CDR1 reads LNHNV; CDR2 reads YYDKDF (reference sequence).

Comment on this clonotype: The junction departs from germline at one end; a sequencing error may be responsible. This sequence joins TRBV6-2 or TRBV6-3 and TRBJ2-3, with 8 bases fitting TRBD2. The length of the CDR3 is 17 residues. Germline lookup yields CDR1 MNHEY and CDR2 SVGEGT. This chain's CDR3 is CASSYIGGRLSTDTRYF. The CDR3 DNA is TGTGCCAGCAGTTACATCGGCGGGAGGCTTAGCACAGATACGCGGTATTTT.

The chain carries TRBV25-1 and TRBJ2-3, with a possible D match to TRBD2 (5 bases). The CDR3 totals 14 residues. The V gene's germline CDR1 is MGHDK and CDR2 SYGVNS. V lost 6 bases and J lost 1, with 11 bases in between. CDR3 bases: TGTGCCAGCAGAGGAGTGAGGGGCACAGATACGCAGTATTTT. Translating gives CASRGVRGTDTQYF.

This chain connects TRBV10-3 to TRBJ1-6; weak D call: TRBD1 (5 bases). Trimming took off 3 bases at V and 7 bases at J, with 10 bases between the two ends. CDR1 ENHRY and CDR2 SYGVKD come from the germline V gene. This CDR3 contains 14 residues. Here the CDR3 DNA reads TGTGCCATCAGTGAAACAGGACCGAATTCACCCCTCCACTTT. It encodes CAISETGPNSPLHF.

This clonotype was counted between two and nine times. The chain employs TRBV24-1 and TRBJ2-3; 8 bases agree with TRBD1. The CDR3 length is 14 residues. With 9 bases clipped from V and 2 bases from J, the junction kept 6 bases outside the gene matches. Germline V gives CDR1 KGHDR, CDR2 SFDVKD. CDR3 amino acids: CATCQGALTDTQYF. DNA of the CDR3: TGTGCCACCTGCCAGGGGGCCCTCACAGATACGCAGTATTTT.

The chain recombines TRBV20-1 with TRBJ1-5, with D unresolved. This CDR3 is 16 amino acids long. Between the trimmed V and J ends, which lost 6 bases and 0 bases, there was a span of 18 bases. Per the germline V gene, CDR1 is DFQATT and CDR2 is SNEGSKA (reference sequence). This chain's CDR3 is CSAGSAGGYSNQPQHF. The CDR3 DNA sequence: TGCAGTGCAGGGTCGGCAGGTGGATATAGCAATCAGCCCCAGCATTTT.

The rearrangement uses TRBV5-1 and TRBJ1-4; TRBD1 matches 7 bases. This CDR3 is built from 15 residues. Germline V gene data show CDR1 as SGHRS and CDR2 as YFSETQ. V lost 3 bases to trimming and J lost 2 bases; unmatched junction nucleotides: 4. CDR3 region: CASSWGTVTNEKLFF. The CDR3, as DNA: TGCGCCAGCAGCTGGGGGACAGTGACTAATGAAAAACTGTTTTTT.

This clonotype has at least ten counts. V gene TRBV3-1 combines with J gene TRBJ1-2; D may be TRBD1 (5 bases). There are 14 residues in the CDR3. Germline V gene lookup returns CDR1 LGHDT and CDR2 YNNKEL (reference sequence). Trimming cost V 4 bases and J 3 bases, with 12 bases left between them. CDR3 residues: CASSRRDLYYGYTF. The CDR3 region has the DNA TGTGCCAGCAGCCGCCGGGACCTGTACTATGGCTACACCTTC.

The CDR3 nucleotides read TGTGCCAGCAGTCAGGCAGACACAGATACGCAGTATTTT. Its translation: CASSQADTDTQYF. This rearrangement joins TRBV3-1 to TRBJ2-3; D unresolved. The V end was cut by 6 bases, the J end by 2 bases, with 9 bases between. This CDR3 comprises 13 residues. From germline, CDR1 is LGHDT and CDR2 YNNKEL (reference sequence).

Points on this clonotype: This may be a read error, as it is one base from a much larger clone. This chain links TRBV20-1 with TRBJ2-6; 8 bases fit TRBD1. The J segment lost 8 bases and the V segment lost 0 bases, leaving 6 bases of the junction unmatched. CDR3 size: 15 residues. Germline V lookup: CDR1 DFQATT, CDR2 SNEGSKA (reference sequence). The CDR3 region is CSAREQGAGTNVLTF. The CDR3 DNA sequence: TGCAGTGCTAGAGAGCAGGGGGCCGGGACCAACGTCCTGACTTTC.

In its sample, this clonotype was seen many times. The chain has TRBV7-8 and TRBJ2-1; 11 bases align to TRBD2. Germline values: CDR1 SGHVS, CDR2 FQNEAQ. The CDR3 sequence is 16 residues long. J gave up 8 bases and V 4 bases, and 10 bases lay outside the gene matches. The CDR3 DNA is TGTGCCAGCAGCTCAAGTAGCGGGGGGGTATGGGATGAGCAGTTCTTC. The encoded protein is CASSSSSGGVWDEQFF.

The chain employs TRBV20-1 and TRBJ2-7; 7 bases line up with TRBD1. The CDR3 is 15 amino acids. V gave up 6 bases and J gave up 1 base; unmatched junction bases: 12. The germline CDR1 and CDR2 sequences are DFQATT and SNEGSKA (reference sequence). The DNA of the CDR3 is TGCAGTGCCGCGAATCCGGGACAGTTATCCTACGAGCAGTACTTC. This sequence encodes CSAANPGQLSYEQYF.

In its sample, this clonotype was seen many times. The chain has TRBV12-3 or TRBV12-4 and TRBJ2-7; tentatively, D is TRBD1 or TRBD2 (5 bases each). Between the trimmed V and J ends, which lost 10 bases and 6 bases, there was a span of 16 bases. The CDR3 extends over 12 amino acids. The CDR3 spells CATGPSIGEQYF. In nucleotides, the CDR3 is TGTGCCACGGGACCTTCAATTGGCGAGCAGTACTTC.

The rearrangement joins TRBV27 to TRBJ2-3, with a tentative D call TRBD2 (6 bases). The CDR3 spans 15 residues. Deletions cut 6 bases from V and 4 bases from J, with 17 bases between. CDR1 and CDR2 (germline): MNHEY, SMNVEV (reference sequence). In nucleotides, the CDR3 is TGTGCCAGCAGCCCGGGGGTAGCCGGCCCAGATACGCAGTATTTT. This sequence encodes CASSPGVAGPDTQYF.